A selection of T cell receptor beta chains follows, all from one sample in a study of human T cells and chemical hapten exposure. TCRdb redid the calling of the RACE reads with MiXCR, one entry per CDR3 protein. The table includes under 45,000 distinct CDR3 sequences, 8% to 11% detected once. The source was whole blood, collected in connection with sensitization to the hapten diphenylcyclopropenone (DPC). The receptors were sampled from a man aged 25 to 40 with alopecia areata. Some clones in this sample may be carry-over from other donors' samples. Each CDR3 is given with its conserved first and last residue. The D gene is left open where the match is weak. Some rows have no size entry. The others give once, few or many, or a class for an expanded clone.

d_gene: -
abundance: many
j_gene: TRBJ2-7
v_gene: TRBV7-6
CDR3aa: CASSTNRGGEQYF
CDR3nt: TGTGCCAGCAGCACTAACAGGGGGGGCGAGCAGTACTTC

d_gene: -
abundance: few
j_gene: TRBJ2-1
v_gene: TRBV9
CDR3aa: CASSPGITSYNEQFF
CDR3nt: TGTGCCAGCAGCCCTGGGATCACGTCCTACAATGAGCAGTTCTTC

d_gene: -
abundance: many
j_gene: TRBJ2-3
v_gene: TRBV18
CDR3aa: CASSPSIPDTQYF
CDR3nt: TGTGCCAGCTCACCATCCATACCAGATACGCAGTATTTT

d_gene: -
abundance: -
j_gene: TRBJ1-1
v_gene: TRBV28
CDR3aa: CASSLFGNTEAFF
CDR3nt: TGTGCCAGCAGTTTATTCGGGAACACTGAAGCTTTCTTT

d_gene: -
abundance: -
j_gene: TRBJ1-2
v_gene: TRBV5-1
CDR3aa: CASSTETVNGYTF
CDR3nt: TGCGCCAGCAGCACCGAGACAGTAAACGGCTACACCTTC

d_gene: -
abundance: -
j_gene: TRBJ2-3
v_gene: TRBV7-2
CDR3aa: CASSSEPGSTDTQYF
CDR3nt: TGTGCCAGCAGCTCAGAGCCAGGGAGCACAGATACGCAGTATTTT

d_gene: -
abundance: -
j_gene: TRBJ2-2
v_gene: TRBV5-4
CDR3aa: CASSFERLNTGELFF
CDR3nt: TGTGCCAGCAGCTTCGAGAGGTTGAACACCGGGGAGCTGTTTTTT

d_gene: -
abundance: few
j_gene: TRBJ2-6
v_gene: TRBV2
CDR3aa: CASSDWGSGANVLTF
CDR3nt: TGTGCCAGCAGTGATTGGGGTTCTGGGGCCAACGTCCTGACTTTC

d_gene: -
abundance: -
j_gene: TRBJ2-7
v_gene: TRBV29-1
CDR3aa: CSVGRQAPYEQYF
CDR3nt: TGCAGCGTTGGAAGGCAGGCCCCCTACGAGCAGTACTTC

d_gene: TRBD1
abundance: many
j_gene: TRBJ2-3
v_gene: TRBV29-1
CDR3aa: CSGTGGSIDTQYF
CDR3nt: TGCAGCGGAACAGGGGGTAGTATCGATACGCAGTATTTT

d_gene: TRBD1
abundance: many
j_gene: TRBJ1-5
v_gene: TRBV27
CDR3aa: CASFGQGNQPQHF
CDR3nt: TGTGCCAGCTTTGGACAGGGCAATCAGCCCCAGCATTTT

d_gene: -
abundance: many
j_gene: TRBJ1-3
v_gene: TRBV29-1
CDR3aa: CSVDRSGSGNTIYF
CDR3nt: TGCAGCGTTGACCGCTCAGGCTCTGGAAACACCATATATTTT

d_gene: -
abundance: few
j_gene: TRBJ1-2
v_gene: TRBV30
CDR3aa: CAWSSDSNGYTF
CDR3nt: TGTGCCTGGAGTTCCGACAGCAATGGCTACACCTTC

d_gene: -
abundance: -
j_gene: TRBJ2-5
v_gene: TRBV9
CDR3aa: CASSVPGQETQYF
CDR3nt: TGTGCCAGCAGCGTACCAGGCCAGGAGACCCAGTACTTC

d_gene: -
abundance: many
j_gene: TRBJ1-2
v_gene: TRBV28
CDR3aa: CASSLGGADNYGYTF
CDR3nt: TGTGCCAGCAGTTTAGGGGGGGCGGACAACTATGGCTACACCTTC

d_gene: -
abundance: many
j_gene: TRBJ1-1
v_gene: TRBV20-1
CDR3aa: CSARDEIGGLRTEAFF
CDR3nt: TGCAGTGCTAGAGATGAGATTGGGGGTTTGAGGACTGAAGCTTTCTTT

d_gene: -
abundance: medium-sized
j_gene: TRBJ2-2
v_gene: TRBV19
CDR3aa: CASKGGELFF
CDR3nt: TGTGCCAGTAAAGGCGGGGAGCTGTTTTTT

d_gene: -
abundance: few
j_gene: TRBJ2-1
v_gene: TRBV20-1
CDR3aa: CSARDLVGMGWNEQFF
CDR3nt: TGCAGTGCTAGAGACCTAGTAGGGATGGGATGGAATGAGCAGTTCTTC

d_gene: TRBD1
abundance: few
j_gene: TRBJ1-5
v_gene: TRBV6-1
CDR3aa: CASRTQGISNQPQHF
CDR3nt: TGTGCCAGCAGGACACAGGGGATAAGCAATCAGCCCCAGCATTTT

d_gene: TRBD2
abundance: few
j_gene: TRBJ2-3
v_gene: TRBV7-6
CDR3aa: CASSTRVGTSGLLGDTQYF
CDR3nt: TGTGCCAGCAGCACCCGAGTAGGGACTAGCGGATTATTAGGGGATACGCAGTATTTT

d_gene: -
abundance: few
j_gene: TRBJ2-2
v_gene: TRBV11-3
CDR3aa: CASSLVSDTNTGELFF
CDR3nt: TGTGCCAGCAGCTTAGTTTCTGATACGAACACCGGGGAGCTGTTTTTT

d_gene: -
abundance: many
j_gene: TRBJ1-1
v_gene: TRBV7-9
CDR3aa: CASLGYPGYTEAFF
CDR3nt: TGTGCCAGCCTCGGTTATCCGGGGTACACTGAAGCTTTCTTT

d_gene: TRBD1
abundance: many
j_gene: TRBJ1-5
v_gene: TRBV12-3/TRBV12-4
CDR3aa: CASTTGTGGLQPQHF
CDR3nt: TGTGCCAGCACCACCGGGACAGGGGGCCTTCAGCCCCAGCATTTT

d_gene: -
abundance: many
j_gene: TRBJ2-1
v_gene: TRBV11-2
CDR3aa: CASRHLTGSYNEQFF
CDR3nt: TGTGCCAGCAGACATTTGACGGGGTCCTACAATGAGCAGTTCTTC

d_gene: -
abundance: many
j_gene: TRBJ1-4
v_gene: TRBV6-2/TRBV6-3
CDR3aa: CASIGLGRDEKLFF
CDR3nt: TGTGCCAGCATCGGGCTAGGGAGGGATGAAAAACTGTTTTTT

d_gene: TRBD1
abundance: -
j_gene: TRBJ2-1
v_gene: TRBV23-1
CDR3aa: CASSQLQGGASYNEQFF
CDR3nt: TGCGCCAGCAGTCAATTACAGGGGGGAGCTTCCTACAATGAGCAGTTCTTC

d_gene: TRBD2
abundance: many
j_gene: TRBJ2-2
v_gene: TRBV6-1
CDR3aa: CASRLAAISTGELFF
CDR3nt: TGTGCCAGCAGACTAGCGGCCATCAGCACCGGGGAGCTGTTTTTT